A single sample is the source of the 7 T cell receptor beta chains below, sequenced in a study of T-cell memory formation after mild COVID-19. Each CDR3 protein is one row after TCRdb ran MiXCR on the 5' RACE reads. The sample has hundreds of thousands of distinct CDR3 sequences; around 21% are singletons. What was sequenced was PBMCs or a T cell subset sorted from them (not recorded which). The source is an adult woman who had mild COVID-19 (a few samples of this study predate the infection). Cell type and time point are not known.

This sequence joins TRBV10-3 and TRBJ2-1; D gene uncertain. The CDR3 totals 15 residues. Germline values: CDR1 ENHRY, CDR2 SYGVKD. V was clipped by 2 bases and J by 1 base, with 9 bases between them. The DNA of the CDR3 is TGTGCCATCAGTGAGCCCTTGGGATCCTACAATGAGCAGTTCTTC. Encoded protein: CAISEPLGSYNEQFF.

The table lists this clonotype with a few counts. The J gene is TRBJ1-1, the V gene TRBV7-6; the match to TRBD1 covers 8 bases. The trim removed 2 bases at V and 6 bases at J, leaving 8 bases unmatched. The CDR3 spans 15 residues. Per germline, CDR1 SGHVS and CDR2 FNYEAQ. CDR3 DNA sequence: TGTGCCAGCAGCTTACTTACAGGGGGGCTGTCTGAAGCTTTCTTT. Its translation: CASSLLTGGLSEAFF.

The rearrangement links TRBV12-3 or TRBV12-4 to TRBJ2-1; 10 bases agree with TRBD2. There are 13 residues in the CDR3. Unmatched junction bases numbered 4, after V lost 6 bases and J lost 8 bases. The CDR3 nucleotides read TGTGCCAGCAGCGTCGGGACTAGCGATGAGCAGTTCTTC. It specifies CASSVGTSDEQFF.

The V and J genes are TRBV5-1 and TRBJ2-7; TRBD1 matches at 12 bases. The CDR3 loop spans 14 amino acids. Germline V CDR1 and CDR2: SGHRS, YFSETQ. With 3 bases clipped from V and 5 bases from J, the junction kept 3 bases outside the gene matches. The CDR3 protein is CASSSGTGGDEQYF. The CDR3 nucleotides are TGCGCCAGCAGCTCCGGGACAGGGGGCGACGAGCAGTACTTC.

A few counts support this clonotype. The J gene is TRBJ2-6, the V gene TRBV6-2 or TRBV6-3; D is uncertain. Germline V lookup: CDR1 MNHEY, CDR2 SVGEGT. Trimming pared 2 bases from V and 0 bases from J, leaving 5 bases between. The CDR3 loop spans 15 amino acids. The CDR3 DNA sequence: TGTGCCAGCAGTTACGCCCACTCTGGGGCCAACGTCCTGACTTTC. Its translation is CASSYAHSGANVLTF.

The rearrangement uses TRBV10-3 and TRBJ2-3; tentatively, D is TRBD1 (6 bases). The length of the CDR3 is 13 residues. Between the trimmed V and J ends, which lost 8 bases and 3 bases, there was a span of 12 bases. CDR1 is ENHRY and CDR2 is SYGVKD in the germline V gene. In DNA, the CDR3 is TGTGCCATCGCCCCAGGGGCTACAGATACGCAGTATTTT. Its translation: CAIAPGATDTQYF.

The chain employs TRBV7-8 and TRBJ1-4; D unclear. Germline-derived CDR1 and CDR2 are SGHVS and FQNEAQ. Trimming stripped 5 bases from V and 8 bases from J, with 12 bases between. There are 13 residues in the CDR3. CDR3: CASSGVEEEKLFF. CDR3 nucleotides: TGTGCCAGCAGCGGGGTAGAGGAAGAAAAACTGTTTTTT.